These T cell receptor beta chains were read from a single sample in a study of CD8 T cells in Susac syndrome. TCRdb reanalysed the immunoSEQ multiplex PCR reads using MiXCR and keeps one entry per CDR3 protein. Seen here are 75,000 to 95,000 distinct CDR3 sequences, about 93% observed once, and the top ten hold more than 0.4%. Sequenced material: CD8+ T cells from PBMCs. These receptors came from a human donor with Susac syndrome. Both conserved end residues are part of each CDR3. The order of the fields is V gene, clone size, J gene, D gene, CDR3 length, CDR3 DNA, CDR3 protein. The D gene is left open where the match is weak. The size of a clone is reported for some rows only, either as once, few or many, or as a class for expanded clones.

TRBV19	-	TRBJ2-7	-	14	TGTGCCAGTAGTATTTGGACTACGACGAAAGAGCAGTACTTC	CASSIWTTTKEQYF
TRBV19	-	TRBJ1-1	-	15	TGTGCCAGTAGTAACACAGGTTTTGCGAACACTGAAGCTTTCTTT	CASSNTGFANTEAFF
TRBV7-9	-	TRBJ1-4	TRBD1	15	TGTGCCAGCCCCATCGAGACAGGGTCTAATGAAAAACTGTTTTTT	CASPIETGSNEKLFF
TRBV11-3	-	TRBJ2-1	-	14	TGTGCCAGCAGCTTAGGTCGGGGGAGCAATGAGCAGTTCTTC	CASSLGRGSNEQFF
TRBV10-3	-	TRBJ2-1	-	14	TGTGCCATCAGTGTTCAGGGTCTCCAGAATGAGCAGTTCTTC	CAISVQGLQNEQFF
TRBV29-1	-	TRBJ1-2	-	15	TGCAGCGTTGAAGGGGTAGGGCCCCAACGGCGTGGCTACACCTTC	CSVEGVGPQRRGYTF
TRBV3-1	-	TRBJ2-3	-	15	TGTGCCAGCAGCCAAGATCCCAGGGCCGCAGATACGCAGTATTTT	CASSQDPRAADTQYF
TRBV7-9	-	TRBJ2-1	-	14	TGTGCCAGCAGCCAGGACAGATACTACAATGAGCAGTTCTTC	CASSQDRYYNEQFF
TRBV20-1	-	TRBJ2-2	-	16	TGCAGTGCTAGAGATATGGGGAAAGGCGACACCGGGGAGCTGTTTTTT	CSARDMGKGDTGELFF
TRBV11-3	once	TRBJ2-4	TRBD1	12	TGTGCCAGCAGCAATACAGGGGAAGTTTTGTACTTC	CASSNTGEVLYF
TRBV12-3/TRBV12-4	-	TRBJ2-2	TRBD2	16	TGTGCCAGCAGTTTAGCGCTAGCGGGAGGGTCCGGGGAGCTGTTTTTT	CASSLALAGGSGELFF
TRBV24-1	-	TRBJ2-3	-	14	TGTGCCACCAGCCGGGACTTCCCCCCGGATACGCAGTATTTT	CATSRDFPPDTQYF
TRBV2	-	TRBJ2-2	TRBD2	11	TGTGCCAGCGGGGAGGGCGGGGAGCTGTTTTTT	CASGEGGELFF
TRBV5-6	-	TRBJ2-7	-	12	TGTGCCAGCAGCTTGGCGGGACCTGAGCAGTACTTC	CASSLAGPEQYF
TRBV2	-	TRBJ2-1	-	16	TGTGCCAGCAGTGAAAGGGCGGCGGGGACATACAATGAGCAGTTCTTC	CASSERAAGTYNEQFF
TRBV7-6	-	TRBJ2-3	-	14	TGTGCCAGCAGCTTAGAGTCCCCCTCCGGCCCGCAGTATTTT	CASSLESPSGPQYF
TRBV7-2	-	TRBJ2-5	TRBD2	15	TGTGCCAGCAGCCGAACTAGCGGGCATCAAGAGACCCAGTACTTC	CASSRTSGHQETQYF
TRBV24-1	-	TRBJ2-3	-	14	TGTGCCACCAGTGACCCGAGGACCCGAGATACGCAGTATTTT	CATSDPRTRDTQYF
TRBV19	-	TRBJ1-5	TRBD1	15	TGTGCCAGTAGCCCGGACAGGGACGGTGATCAGCCCCAGCATTTT	CASSPDRDGDQPQHF
TRBV3-1	-	TRBJ1-3	-	14	TGTGCCAGCAGCCAAGGTGACGCCGGAAACACCATATATTTT	CASSQGDAGNTIYF
TRBV6-2/TRBV6-3	-	TRBJ2-7	-	15	TGTGCCAGCGGTTACGGGTGGGAGCTCTCCTACGAGCAGTACTTC	CASGYGWELSYEQYF
TRBV5-4	-	TRBJ2-3	TRBD1	15	TGTGCCAGCAGTTCCGGGACAGGGGCGTTAGATACGCAGTATTTT	CASSSGTGALDTQYF
TRBV9	-	TRBJ2-1	-	13	TGTGCCAGCAGCGGCTCTAGGGGCAATGAGCAGTTCTTC	CASSGSRGNEQFF
TRBV7-3	once	TRBJ2-1	TRBD1	14	TGTGCCAGCAGCCCTCGGGACAGCTACGATGAGCAGTTCTTC	CASSPRDSYDEQFF
TRBV9	-	TRBJ1-2	TRBD1	15	TGTGCCAGCAGCGAGGGGACAGAGGGGAACTATGGCTACACCTTC	CASSEGTEGNYGYTF
TRBV12-5	-	TRBJ1-4	TRBD1	17	TGTGCTAGTGGTTTGCCTACAGCCGGGACAGGGCGGGAAAAACTGTTTTTT	CASGLPTAGTGREKLFF
TRBV18	-	TRBJ2-7	-	12	TGTGCCAGCTCACTACTGACCTACGAGCAGTACTTC	CASSLLTYEQYF
TRBV4-1	-	TRBJ2-1	-	14	TGCGCCAGCAGGGACCTGTTATCCTACAATGAGCAGTTCTTC	CASRDLLSYNEQFF
TRBV27	once	TRBJ2-7	-	15	TGTGCCAGCAGTTTAAGCCAGGGGCCCCCCTACGAGCAGTACTTC	CASSLSQGPPYEQYF
TRBV29-1	few	TRBJ2-1	-	13	TGCAGCGTTGTAGCTCAGTCCTACAATGAGCAGTTCTTC	CSVVAQSYNEQFF
TRBV5-1	-	TRBJ1-4	-	15	TGCGCCAGCAGCTTGCGCGGATCAACTAATGAAAAACTGTTTTTT	CASSLRGSTNEKLFF
TRBV7-8	-	TRBJ1-2	-	13	TGTGCCAGCAGCCCCGGGGGGGGGCGAGGCTACACCTTC	CASSPGGGRGYTF
TRBV6-2/TRBV6-3	-	TRBJ2-1	-	14	TGTGCCAGCAGTTACACGGGACGGGCTAGTGAGCAGTTCTTC	CASSYTGRASEQFF
TRBV7-9	-	TRBJ2-7	TRBD1	12	TGTGCCAGCAGCTCCACAGGGGTGGAGCAGTACTTC	CASSSTGVEQYF
TRBV20-1	-	TRBJ2-3	TRBD2	15	TGCAGTGCTACTACTCCGGGACTAGCGGGAGATACGCAGTATTTT	CSATTPGLAGDTQYF
TRBV20-1	-	TRBJ1-5	TRBD1	15	TGCAGTGCTAGATTCGGACAGGCTAGCAATCAGCCCCAGCATTTT	CSARFGQASNQPQHF
TRBV3-1	-	TRBJ1-2	-	14	TGTGCCAGCAGCCAGGGACGGCTAAGCTATGGCTACACCTTC	CASSQGRLSYGYTF
TRBV2	once	TRBJ1-1	-	13	TGTGCCAGCAGTGGTTTGGTGAACACTGAAGCTTTCTTT	CASSGLVNTEAFF
TRBV3-1	-	TRBJ2-7	-	14	TGTGCCAGCAGCCAAGGCCCGGGAACCTACGAGCAGTACTTC	CASSQGPGTYEQYF
TRBV25-1	-	TRBJ2-1	TRBD2	18	TGTGCCAGCATGGGGACTAGCGGGAGCGATTCATCCTACAATGAGCAGTTCTTC	CASMGTSGSDSSYNEQFF
TRBV9	few	TRBJ2-7	-	16	TGTGCCAGCAGCGCTGGAGGGGGAACCTCCGGAAACGAGCAGTACTTC	CASSAGGGTSGNEQYF
TRBV6-2/TRBV6-3	-	TRBJ2-2	-	14	TGTGCCAGCAGGCAAGGGACCGCCACCGGGGAGCTGTTTTTT	CASRQGTATGELFF
TRBV7-2	-	TRBJ2-1	TRBD2	16	TGTGCCAGCAGCTTAGTCGCGGGGGGGCGGTACAATGAGCAGTTCTTC	CASSLVAGGRYNEQFF
TRBV9	-	TRBJ2-5	TRBD2	15	TGTGCCAGCAGCCCCGGACTAGCGGGGCAAGAGACCCAGTACTTC	CASSPGLAGQETQYF
TRBV7-9	-	TRBJ1-2	-	15	TGTGCCAGCAGCTCACTACGGGGGGGCAACTATGGCTACACCTTC	CASSSLRGGNYGYTF
TRBV27	-	TRBJ2-3	-	15	TGTGCCAGCCGTCTTTGGAATCAGGGCCCAGATACGCAGTATTTT	CASRLWNQGPDTQYF
TRBV30	-	TRBJ2-4	TRBD1	14	TGTGCCTGGAGTGGGACAGGGAGTTTAAACATTCAGTACTTC	CAWSGTGSLNIQYF
TRBV30	-	TRBJ1-1	TRBD1	17	TGTGCCTGGAGTTTGGCCCCGTACAGGGGGTCGAACACTGAAGCTTTCTTT	CAWSLAPYRGSNTEAFF
TRBV19	-	TRBJ2-1	TRBD2	15	TGTGCCAGTAGTATCGGGGCGGGGGGGCCGAATGAGCAGTTCTTC	CASSIGAGGPNEQFF
TRBV30	-	TRBJ1-2	-	11	TGTGCCTGGGCGCGCCCGGGAGGCTACACCTTC	CAWARPGGYTF
TRBV27	-	TRBJ2-6	TRBD1	17	TGTGCCAGCAGTTTGTGGACAGGGAACTCTGGGGCCAACGTCCTGACTTTC	CASSLWTGNSGANVLTF
TRBV20-1	-	TRBJ1-1	-	13	TGCAGTGCTAGCCGGGGGAGGGACACTGAAGCTTTCTTT	CSASRGRDTEAFF
TRBV19	once	TRBJ2-7	TRBD2	14	TGTGCCAGTAGCATGGGGGGGGAATCCTACGAGCAGTACTTC	CASSMGGESYEQYF
TRBV28	-	TRBJ2-3	-	21	TGTGCCAGCAGTTTACCCCCAATGGAGGTTGAGGCCCCCCGGACGCCAGATACGCAGTATTTT	CASSLPPMEVEAPRTPDTQYF
TRBV5-1	-	TRBJ1-1	TRBD1	14	TGCGCCAGCAGCTTATGGACAGGGGAAACTGAAGCTTTCTTT	CASSLWTGETEAFF